This T cell receptor (beta chain) was identified during a study of blood T cell repertoires in COVID-19. Background on the study: Spain, Italy and the United States supplied samples that represented acute and convalescent COVID-19.

Profiling relied on immunoSEQ multiplex PCR, and the TCRdb table lists in-frame clones only, not all of them. The sample has 55,000 to 80,000 clones, 75% to 85% seen once. V lost 1 base, J lost 2 bases, and 16 bases lay in between. The CDR3 totals 17 residues. The germline CDR1 and CDR2 sequences are SGHAT and FQNNGV. The genes are TRBV11-2 and TRBJ2-3; tentative D call: TRBD1 (7 bases). Sequencing input: peripheral blood. This clonotype originated in a human donor in a cohort sampled during active COVID-19. CDR3 coding DNA: TGTGCCAGCAGCTTAGGGAGGGGGCCTACGGACACAGATACGCAGTATTTT. This encodes CASSLGRGPTDTDTQYF.